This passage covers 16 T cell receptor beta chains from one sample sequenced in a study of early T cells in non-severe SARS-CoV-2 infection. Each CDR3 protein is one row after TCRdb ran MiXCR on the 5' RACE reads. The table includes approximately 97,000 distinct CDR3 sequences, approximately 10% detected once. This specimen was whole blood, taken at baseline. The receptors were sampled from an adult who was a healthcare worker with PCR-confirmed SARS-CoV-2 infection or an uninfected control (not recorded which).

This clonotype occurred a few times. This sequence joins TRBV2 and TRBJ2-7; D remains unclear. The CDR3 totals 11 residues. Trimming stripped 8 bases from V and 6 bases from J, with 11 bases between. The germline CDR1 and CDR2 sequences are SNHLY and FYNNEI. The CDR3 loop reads CASGPRAEQYF. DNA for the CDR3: TGTGCCAGCGGGCCCCGGGCCGAGCAGTACTTC.

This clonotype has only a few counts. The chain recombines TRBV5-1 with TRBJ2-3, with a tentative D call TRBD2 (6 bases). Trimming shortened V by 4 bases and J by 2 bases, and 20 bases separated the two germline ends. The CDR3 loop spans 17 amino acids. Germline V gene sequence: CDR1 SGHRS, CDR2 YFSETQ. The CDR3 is CASSAHGAGDFTDTQYF. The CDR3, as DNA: TGCGCCAGCAGCGCCCACGGAGCGGGCGATTTCACAGATACGCAGTATTTT.

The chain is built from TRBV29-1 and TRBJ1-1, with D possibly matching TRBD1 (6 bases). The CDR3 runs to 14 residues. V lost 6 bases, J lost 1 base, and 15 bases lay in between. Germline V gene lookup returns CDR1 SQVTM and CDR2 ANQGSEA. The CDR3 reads CSVRRQQGNTEAFF. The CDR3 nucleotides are TGCAGCGTAAGGAGACAACAGGGGAACACTGAAGCTTTCTTT.

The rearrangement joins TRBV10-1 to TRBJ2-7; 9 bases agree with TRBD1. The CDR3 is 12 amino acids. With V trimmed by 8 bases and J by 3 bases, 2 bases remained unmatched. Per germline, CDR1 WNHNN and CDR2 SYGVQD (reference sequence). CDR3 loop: CASGDRVYEQYF. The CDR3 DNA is TGCGCCAGCGGGGACAGGGTCTACGAGCAGTACTTC.

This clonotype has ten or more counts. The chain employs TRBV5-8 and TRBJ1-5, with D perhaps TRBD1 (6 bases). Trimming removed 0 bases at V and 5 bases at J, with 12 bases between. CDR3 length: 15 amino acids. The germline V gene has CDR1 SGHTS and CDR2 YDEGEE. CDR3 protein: CASSLGTAWDQPQHF. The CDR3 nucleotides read TGTGCCAGCAGCTTGGGGACAGCCTGGGATCAGCCCCAGCATTTT.

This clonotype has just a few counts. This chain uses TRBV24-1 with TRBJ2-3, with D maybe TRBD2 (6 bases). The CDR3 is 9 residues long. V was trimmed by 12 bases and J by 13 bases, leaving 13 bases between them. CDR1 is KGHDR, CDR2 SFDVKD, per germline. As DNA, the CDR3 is TGTGCCCCCCGGGGAGGAGAGTATTTT. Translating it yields CAPRGGEYF.

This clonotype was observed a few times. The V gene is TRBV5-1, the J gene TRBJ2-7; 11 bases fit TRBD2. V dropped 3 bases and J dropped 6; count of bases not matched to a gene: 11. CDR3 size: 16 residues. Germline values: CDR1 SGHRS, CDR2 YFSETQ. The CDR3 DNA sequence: TGCGCCAGCAGCTCGGATAGCGGGGGGGCCTCACCCGAGCAGTACTTC. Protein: CASSSDSGGASPEQYF.

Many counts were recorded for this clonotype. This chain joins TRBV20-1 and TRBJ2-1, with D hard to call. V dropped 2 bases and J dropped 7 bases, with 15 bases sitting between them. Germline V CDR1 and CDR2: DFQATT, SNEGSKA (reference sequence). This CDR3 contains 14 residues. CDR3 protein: CSARYLRSGNEQFF. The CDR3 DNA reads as TGCAGTGCTAGATATCTTCGCTCCGGGAATGAGCAGTTCTTC.

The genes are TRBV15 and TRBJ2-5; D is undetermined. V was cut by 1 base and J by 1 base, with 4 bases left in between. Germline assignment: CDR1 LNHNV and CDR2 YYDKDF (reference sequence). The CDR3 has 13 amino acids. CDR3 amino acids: CATSRVAQETQYF. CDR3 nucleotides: TGTGCCACCAGCAGAGTCGCCCAAGAGACCCAGTACTTC.

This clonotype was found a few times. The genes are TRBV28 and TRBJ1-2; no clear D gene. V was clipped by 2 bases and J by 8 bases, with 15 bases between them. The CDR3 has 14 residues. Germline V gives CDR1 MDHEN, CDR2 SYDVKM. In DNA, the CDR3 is TGTGCCAGCAGTTTAACGGCACTTGCTATCGGCTACACCTTC. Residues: CASSLTALAIGYTF.

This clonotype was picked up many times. The CDR3 region is CASPGGGAVQETQYF. The CDR3 DNA sequence: TGTGCCAGCCCCGGTGGAGGGGCGGTCCAAGAGACCCAGTACTTC. This sequence joins TRBV2 and TRBJ2-5, with D tentatively TRBD2 (6 bases). V was cut by 8 bases and J by 1 base, with 17 bases left in between. The CDR3 is 15 amino acids. The germline V gene encodes CDR1 SNHLY and CDR2 FYNNEI.

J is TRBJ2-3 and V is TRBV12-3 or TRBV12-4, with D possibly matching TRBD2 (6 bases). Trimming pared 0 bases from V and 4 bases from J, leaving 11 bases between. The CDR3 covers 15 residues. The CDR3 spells CASSLALGGADTQYF. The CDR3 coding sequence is TGTGCCAGCAGTTTAGCGCTAGGAGGGGCAGATACGCAGTATTTT.

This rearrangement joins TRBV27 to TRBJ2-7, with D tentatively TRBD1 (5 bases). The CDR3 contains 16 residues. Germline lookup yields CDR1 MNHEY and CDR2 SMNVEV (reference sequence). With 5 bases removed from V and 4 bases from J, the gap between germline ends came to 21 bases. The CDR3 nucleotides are TGTGCCAGCAGTCCAACAAATAGCAGGGTGGTATACGAGCAGTACTTC. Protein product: CASSPTNSRVVYEQYF.

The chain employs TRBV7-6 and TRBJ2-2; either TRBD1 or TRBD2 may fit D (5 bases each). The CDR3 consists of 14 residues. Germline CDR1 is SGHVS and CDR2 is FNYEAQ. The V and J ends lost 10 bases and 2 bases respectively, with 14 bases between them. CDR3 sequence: CANPRGRNTGELFF. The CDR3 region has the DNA TGTGCCAACCCTCGGGGCCGCAACACCGGGGAGCTGTTTTTT.

CDR3 nucleotide sequence: TGTGCCAGCAGCTCCCAGGGACTAGCGGGGGTCCCTAATGAGCAGTTCTTC. Encoded protein: CASSSQGLAGVPNEQFF. The gene calls are TRBV7-2 and TRBJ2-1, with TRBD2 matching 14 bases. The CDR3 consists of 17 residues. J was trimmed by 7 bases and V by 4 bases; bases with no gene match: 9. Looked up from germline, CDR1 is SGHTA and CDR2 is FQGNSA. The full variable domain, completed using reference TRBV7-2 and TRBJ2-1, is GAGVSQSPSNKVTEKGKDVELRCDPISGHTALYWYRQSLGQGLEFLIYFQGNSAPDKSGLPSDRFSAERTGGSVSTLTIQRTQQEDSAVYLCASSSQGLAGVPNEQFFGPGTRLTVL.

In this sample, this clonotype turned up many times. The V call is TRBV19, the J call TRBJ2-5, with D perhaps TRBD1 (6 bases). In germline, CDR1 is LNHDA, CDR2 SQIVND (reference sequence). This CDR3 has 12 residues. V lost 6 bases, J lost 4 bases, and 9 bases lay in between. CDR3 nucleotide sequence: TGTGCCAGTAGGACACAGGGAGAGACCCAGTACTTC. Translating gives CASRTQGETQYF.